These T cell receptor beta chains were read from a single sample in a study of OX40 agonist ivuxolimab in advanced cancers. The method was immunoSEQ multiplex PCR; TCRdb's version includes in-frame clones alone and lacks a portion of them. The table has around 30,000 clones, approximately 88% seen once. The sequenced sample was CD4+ or CD8+ T cells sorted from blood, obtained in a trial of the OX40 agonist ivuxolimab. These receptors were collected from an adult with an advanced solid tumor such as melanoma, head and neck, liver or kidney cancer. Each CDR3 is given with its conserved first and last residue. A D gene is named only where the DNA matches it firmly. Clone size, where shown, is once, few, many, or a class for clones that have expanded.

clone_size d_call cdr3_length j_call v_call cdr3_aa cdr3_nt
NA NA 15 TRBJ1-2 TRBV4-3 CASSLLHPGVEGYTF TGCGCCAGCAGCCTCCTCCATCCAGGGGTGGAGGGCTACACCTTC
NA TRBD1 13 TRBJ2-7 TRBV7-9 CASSFQGAYEQYF TGTGCCAGCAGCTTTCAGGGGGCCTACGAGCAGTACTTC
few NA 12 TRBJ1-2 TRBV30 CAWSVRYYGYTF TGTGCCTGGAGTGTCAGATACTATGGCTACACCTTC
NA NA 12 TRBJ2-3 TRBV6-6 CASSHSTDTQYF TGTGCCAGCAGTCATAGCACAGATACGCAGTATTTT
NA NA 15 TRBJ2-2 TRBV5-1 CASSSGAFDTGELFF TGCGCCAGCAGCTCGGGCGCCTTTGACACCGGGGAGCTGTTTTTT
NA NA 14 TRBJ1-5 TRBV27 CASSLGRSNQPQHF TGTGCCAGCAGTTTAGGGCGTAGCAATCAGCCCCAGCATTTT
NA TRBD2 16 TRBJ2-7 TRBV5-5 CASSYRLAGGTYEQYF TGTGCCAGCAGCTACCGACTAGCGGGGGGTACCTACGAGCAGTACTTC
many TRBD1 14 TRBJ1-1 TRBV7-9 CASSEVTGDTEAFF TGTGCCAGCAGCGAGGTGACAGGGGACACTGAAGCTTTCTTT
NA TRBD1 13 TRBJ1-2 TRBV27 CASRQTGGDGYTF TGTGCCAGCAGGCAGACAGGGGGCGATGGCTACACCTTC
NA TRBD2 14 TRBJ2-1 TRBV9 CASSEREAYNEQFF TGTGCCAGCAGCGAGCGGGAGGCTTACAATGAGCAGTTCTTC
NA TRBD2 15 TRBJ2-5 TRBV9 CASSVGSSGRETQYF TGTGCCAGCAGCGTAGGAAGTAGCGGGAGAGAGACCCAGTACTTC
NA NA 13 TRBJ2-1 TRBV27 CASSLGGGNEQFF TGTGCCAGCAGTCTCGGTGGAGGGAATGAGCAGTTCTTC
NA TRBD1 14 TRBJ1-5 TRBV7-9 CASSLTGGIQPQHF TGTGCCAGCAGCTTGACAGGGGGCATACAGCCCCAGCATTTT
NA TRBD1 18 TRBJ2-5 TRBV5-8 CASSFMGQGQFRQETQYF TGTGCCAGCAGCTTCATGGGACAGGGGCAGTTTCGGCAAGAGACCCAGTACTTC
medium-sized NA 14 TRBJ1-5 TRBV19 CASSIPGPGQPQHF TGTGCCAGTAGTATCCCCGGGCCCGGGCAGCCCCAGCATTTT
NA NA 15 TRBJ2-3 TRBV9 CASSVVAASTDTQYF TGTGCCAGCAGCGTAGTAGCGGCTAGCACAGATACGCAGTATTTT
NA TRBD1 14 TRBJ1-2 TRBV10-2 CASSETGTGSRYTF TGCGCCAGCAGTGAGACAGGGACAGGGAGTCGCTACACCTTC
NA NA 15 TRBJ2-1 TRBV5-5 CASSLAVMSYNEQFF TGTGCCAGCAGCTTGGCCGTAATGTCTTACAATGAGCAGTTCTTC
NA NA 13 TRBJ1-2 TRBV7-9 CASSFTDNYGYTF TGTGCCAGCAGCTTTACAGATAACTATGGCTACACCTTC
few NA 14 TRBJ1-2 TRBV30 CAWSEGTALMGYTF TGTGCCTGGAGTGAAGGGACCGCCCTTATGGGCTACACCTTC
NA NA 12 TRBJ1-1 TRBV28 CASSLTVTEAFF TGTGCCAGCAGTCTGACAGTTACTGAAGCTTTCTTT
NA TRBD2 15 TRBJ2-5 TRBV13 CASSPGLAGGETQYF TGTGCCAGCAGCCCAGGACTAGCGGGAGGGGAGACCCAGTACTTC
NA TRBD2 17 TRBJ2-3 TRBV27 CASSPRLAGTSTDTQYF TGTGCCAGCAGTCCCCGACTAGCGGGGACTAGCACAGATACGCAGTATTTT
NA TRBD2 16 TRBJ2-1 TRBV7-8 CASSLAGLAGVQEQFF TGTGCCAGCAGCTTAGCGGGACTAGCGGGAGTCCAGGAGCAGTTCTTC
NA NA 15 TRBJ2-7 TRBV6-1 CASSELGALPHEQYF TGTGCCAGCAGTGAATTGGGAGCTCTACCCCACGAGCAGTACTTC
many TRBD2 16 TRBJ2-7 TRBV5-1 CASSLDAGGHVDEQYF TGCGCCAGCAGCTTGGATGCGGGAGGGCATGTCGACGAGCAGTACTTC
NA NA 11 TRBJ2-3 TRBV19 CATPSTDTQYF TGTGCCACCCCCAGCACAGATACGCAGTATTTT
NA NA 18 TRBJ2-1 TRBV4-2 CASSQDLLGWDGGDEQFF TGTGCCAGCAGCCAAGATCTATTGGGGTGGGACGGAGGGGATGAGCAGTTCTTC
NA NA 14 TRBJ1-1 TRBV23-1 CASSQPGRNTEAFF TGCGCCAGCAGTCAACCAGGGAGGAACACTGAAGCTTTCTTT
NA NA 13 TRBJ1-1 TRBV5-6 CASTLYLSTEAFF TGTGCCAGCACCCTGTATCTTAGCACTGAAGCTTTCTTT
once TRBD1 16 TRBJ2-2 TRBV5-1 CASSVSGQGVAGELFF TGCGCCAGCAGCGTGAGTGGACAGGGGGTGGCCGGGGAGCTGTTTTTT
NA TRBD1 14 TRBJ2-1 TRBV2 CASSEGTGINEQFF TGTGCCAGCAGTGAAGGGACAGGGATCAATGAGCAGTTCTTC
NA NA 14 TRBJ1-2 TRBV5-1 CASSLTDRNYGYTF TGCGCCAGCAGCTTAACCGACAGGAACTATGGCTACACCTTC
NA TRBD2 19 TRBJ2-3 TRBV5-1 CASSLQRGAPSIGTDTQYF TGCGCCAGCAGCTTGCAGCGGGGGGCGCCGTCGATTGGCACAGATACGCAGTATTTT
NA TRBD1 17 TRBJ2-1 TRBV4-1 CASSQERRDRKLNEQFF TGCGCCAGCAGCCAAGAACGCCGGGACAGGAAGCTCAATGAGCAGTTCTTC
once NA 12 TRBJ2-1 TRBV2 CASTRAYNEQFF TGTGCCAGCACCAGAGCGTACAATGAGCAGTTCTTC
NA NA 14 TRBJ2-7 TRBV2 CASISGRDSYEQYF TGTGCCAGCATTTCGGGAAGGGACTCCTACGAGCAGTACTTC
NA TRBD2 16 TRBJ2-7 TRBV5-1 CASSRTSVRGADEQYF TGCGCCAGCAGCCGGACTAGCGTCAGAGGGGCGGACGAGCAGTACTTC
NA TRBD2 15 TRBJ2-3 TRBV19 CASSPNGRGADTQYF TGTGCCAGTAGTCCCAACGGACGGGGGGCAGATACGCAGTATTTT
NA TRBD2 16 TRBJ2-2 TRBV2 CASNRLAGGDTGELFF TGTGCCAGCAATCGACTAGCGGGAGGGGACACCGGGGAGCTGTTTTTT
NA NA 12 TRBJ1-1 TRBV6-1 CASRVSYTEAFF TGTGCCAGCAGGGTTTCATACACTGAAGCTTTCTTT
NA NA 14 TRBJ1-1 TRBV15 CATSRAPGGTEAFF TGTGCCACCAGCAGAGCCCCTGGTGGGACTGAAGCTTTCTTT
NA TRBD1 17 TRBJ1-4 TRBV7-9 CASSLWTTGATNEKLFF TGTGCCAGCAGCTTATGGACAACAGGGGCAACTAATGAAAAACTGTTTTTT
NA NA 15 TRBJ2-1 TRBV7-3 CASSLSGTPIDEQFF TGTGCCAGCAGCTTATCCGGGACTCCAATCGATGAGCAGTTCTTC